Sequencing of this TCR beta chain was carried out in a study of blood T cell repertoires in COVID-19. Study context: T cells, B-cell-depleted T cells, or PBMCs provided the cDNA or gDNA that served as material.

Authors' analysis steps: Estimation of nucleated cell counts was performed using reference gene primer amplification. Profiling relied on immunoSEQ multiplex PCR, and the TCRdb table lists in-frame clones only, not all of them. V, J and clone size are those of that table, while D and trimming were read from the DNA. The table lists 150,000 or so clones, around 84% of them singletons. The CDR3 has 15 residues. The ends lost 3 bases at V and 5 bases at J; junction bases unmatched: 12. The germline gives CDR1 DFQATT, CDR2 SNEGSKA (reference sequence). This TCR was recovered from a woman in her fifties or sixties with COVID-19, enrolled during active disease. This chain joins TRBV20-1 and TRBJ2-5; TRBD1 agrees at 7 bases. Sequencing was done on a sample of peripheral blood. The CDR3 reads CSASSGELQGETQYF. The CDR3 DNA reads TGCAGTGCTAGTTCTGGAGAACTACAGGGGGAGACCCAGTACTTC.